The 28 T cell receptor beta chains below all came from one sample that was sequenced in a study of cytomegalovirus exposure and HLA in healthy donors (dated by TCRdb to 2016 to 2017). Library construction relied on the immunoSEQ multiplex PCR assay. A mixture of 60 forward primers for TCR Vbeta segments and 13 reverse primers for TCR Jbeta segments was used in the multiplex PCR. Drawn from immuneACCESS, this table holds only the in-frame rearrangements with V and J called that TCRdb kept. Clones are partly lost; checked studies trace under half to an unresolved V gene and leave the rest unexplained. Counted in this sample were roughly 180,000 clones; roughly four fifths of them appeared once. Of the sample, about 0.69% falls within the top ten clones. Source material: PBMCs. These TCRs come from a female donor in good health and CMV-seronegative.

This clone showed up just a few times. The chain combines TRBV7-3 with TRBJ2-3; TRBD1 aligns across 10 bases. Germline CDR1 SGHTA, CDR2 FQGTGA. The J segment lost 12 bases and the V segment lost 3 bases, leaving 3 bases of the junction unmatched. This CDR3 is 12 amino acids long. CDR3 nucleotide sequence: TGTGCCAGCAGCTTCCGACAGGGGGCACAGTATTTT. Translation: CASSFRQGAQYF.

The V and J genes are TRBV19 and TRBJ1-6; possible D gene TRBD1, 5 bases. Trimming left V 6 bases short and J 6 bases short, with 18 bases between. This CDR3 has 16 residues. The V gene's germline CDR1 is LNHDA and CDR2 SQIVND (reference sequence). DNA of the CDR3: TGTGCCAGTAGGGCGGAGGGGATAGGAAGTAATTCACCCCTCCACTTT. It translates to CASRAEGIGSNSPLHF.

The rearrangement joins TRBV2 to TRBJ2-1, with 8 bases fitting TRBD1. CDR3 length: 14 amino acids. The V gene end was trimmed by 6 bases and the J gene end by 4 bases; junction bases not matched to a gene: 5. Germline CDR1 and CDR2: SNHLY and FYNNEI. In nucleotides, the CDR3 is TGTGCCAGCAGCCAGGGGGCGCGGTACAATGAGCAGTTCTTC. Its protein is CASSQGARYNEQFF. The variable domain in full, completed from reference TRBV2 and TRBJ2-1, reads EPEVTQTPSHQVTQMGQEVILRCVPISNHLYFYWYRQILGQKVEFLVSFYNNEISEKSEIFDDQFSVERPDGSNFTLKIRSTKLEDSAMYFCASSQGARYNEQFFGPGTRLTVL.

This chain uses TRBV6-1 with TRBJ2-7, with TRBD2 identical over 11 bases. Trimming took 5 bases from V and 2 from J; bases not matched to a gene: 5. CDR3 size: 15 residues. The germline gives CDR1 MNHNS, CDR2 SASEGT. The CDR3 here is CASSPGTSGTYEQYF. CDR3 nucleotide sequence: TGTGCCAGCAGTCCAGGGACTAGCGGAACCTACGAGCAGTACTTC.

The V gene is TRBV10-3, the J gene TRBJ2-1; TRBD2 matches 9 bases. Per the germline V gene, CDR1 is ENHRY and CDR2 is SYGVKD. Trimming at V came to 0 bases and at J to 1 base, leaving 1 base not matched to a gene. This CDR3 has 16 residues. The CDR3 spells CAISESTSGSYNEQFF. CDR3 DNA sequence: TGTGCCATCAGTGAGTCTACTAGCGGGTCCTACAATGAGCAGTTCTTC.

The chain recombines TRBV9 with TRBJ2-3, with 13 bases lining up with TRBD2. CDR1 SGDLS and CDR2 YYNGEE come from the germline V gene. The CDR3 is 17 amino acids. Trimming took 4 bases from V and 4 from J; bases not matched to a gene: 9. The CDR3 loop reads CASSFPRTSGSADTQYF. Here the CDR3 DNA reads TGTGCCAGCAGCTTTCCTAGGACTAGCGGGAGCGCAGATACGCAGTATTTT. Using reference TRBV9 and TRBJ2-3 for the parts outside the CDR3, the full variable domain is DSGVTQTPKHLITATGQRVTLRCSPRSGDLSVYWYQQSLDQGLQFLIQYYNGEERAKGNILERFSAQQFPDLHSELNLSSLELGDSALYFCASSFPRTSGSADTQYFGPGTRLTVL.

V is TRBV6-5 and J is TRBJ2-7, with 7 nucleotides matching TRBD1. CDR3 size: 16 residues. Germline loops: CDR1 MNHEY, CDR2 SVGAGI. The V and J ends lost 0 bases and 0 bases, in that order; junction bases with no gene match: 5. The CDR3 DNA is TGTGCCAGCAGTTACTCCACCGGGACAGCCTCCTACGAGCAGTACTTC. It translates to CASSYSTGTASYEQYF.

The gene calls are TRBV7-9 and TRBJ2-2; a possible D gene is TRBD2 (5 bases). Trimming stripped 5 bases from V and 2 bases from J, with 12 bases between. The CDR3 consists of 15 residues. Per germline, CDR1 SEHNR and CDR2 FQNEAQ (reference sequence). CDR3 sequence (DNA): TGTGCCAGCAGCCTATGGAGGCCAAACACCGGGGAGCTGTTTTTT. Its protein product is CASSLWRPNTGELFF.

This clone was seen a handful of times. The chain couples TRBV5-1 to TRBJ2-2, with TRBD1 identical over 8 bases. Losses at the gene ends were 0 bases for V and 7 bases for J; bases not matched to a gene: 8. Germline V gene lookup returns CDR1 SGHRS and CDR2 YFSETQ. The CDR3 extends over 16 amino acids. DNA of the CDR3: TGCGCCAGCAGCTTGGACGGACAGGGAGGAGGCGGGGAGCTGTTTTTT. It specifies CASSLDGQGGGGELFF.

This sequence joins TRBV7-2 and TRBJ2-5; D unresolved. Germline assignment: CDR1 SGHTA and CDR2 FQGNSA. This CDR3 has 15 residues. V was trimmed by 1 base and J by 5 bases, leaving 14 bases between them. In nucleotides, the CDR3 is TGTGCCAGCAGCTTAGATGGTGTCCTCCGGGAGACCCAGTACTTC. Its protein is CASSLDGVLRETQYF. Using reference TRBV7-2 and TRBJ2-5 for the parts outside the CDR3, the full variable domain is GAGVSQSPSNKVTEKGKDVELRCDPISGHTALYWYRQSLGQGLEFLIYFQGNSAPDKSGLPSDRFSAERTGGSVSTLTIQRTQQEDSAVYLCASSLDGVLRETQYFGPGTRLLVL.

This sequence joins TRBV7-8 and TRBJ2-7; 7 bases align to TRBD1. The V gene's germline CDR1 is SGHVS and CDR2 FQNEAQ. V lost 6 bases, J lost 5 bases, and 13 bases stayed unmatched. The CDR3 sequence is 15 residues long. CDR3 nucleotides: TGTGCCAGCAGTTCTACCGGGACAGCGTGGAACGAGCAGTACTTC. Translated, it gives CASSSTGTAWNEQYF.

This rearrangement joins TRBV4-3 to TRBJ2-1; 11 bases line up with TRBD2. The V segment lost 2 bases and the J segment 8 bases; nucleotides outside the gene matches: 11. CDR3 size: 17 residues. Germline V gene data show CDR1 as LGHNA and CDR2 as YSLEER. DNA for the CDR3: TGCGCCAGCAGCCAACAGAAGTTAGCGGGGGGGCAGGATGAGCAGTTCTTC. Protein sequence: CASSQQKLAGGQDEQFF.

The CDR3, as DNA: TGTGCCAGCAGCGTTGGACTAGCGGCCTACAATGAGCAGTTCTTC. Translation: CASSVGLAAYNEQFF. The chain joins TRBV21-1 to TRBJ2-1; the table's TRBD2 call for D was not verified on the DNA. TRBV21-1 is marked as a pseudogene. The CDR3 consists of 15 residues.

This chain uses TRBV11-3 with TRBJ2-7; 8 bases match TRBD1. The CDR3 is 14 amino acids. Germline V gene data show CDR1 as SGHNT and CDR2 as YENEEA. After removal of 5 bases from V and 5 bases from J, the junction contained 8 bases not matched to a gene. CDR3 sequence (DNA): TGTGCCAGCAGCACACGGACAGGGAAAGACGAGCAGTACTTC. Its translation: CASSTRTGKDEQYF.

The V and J genes are TRBV30 and TRBJ2-3; D possibly corresponds to TRBD2 (5 bases). Trimming took 0 bases from V and 5 from J, leaving 24 bases between them. Looked up from germline, CDR1 is GTSNPN and CDR2 is SVGIG (reference sequence). This CDR3 has 18 residues. As DNA, the CDR3 is TGTGCCTGGAGTGTTATCGTTGGGAGATCCCCGCCCAAAGATACGCAGTATTTT. Protein product: CAWSVIVGRSPPKDTQYF.

The chain employs TRBV5-6 and TRBJ2-7, with D hard to call. From germline, CDR1 is SGHDT and CDR2 YYEEEE. V lost 2 bases and J 5 bases, leaving 17 bases between the germline ends. This CDR3 contains 15 residues. The CDR3: CASSFWVGRNHEQYF. CDR3 bases: TGTGCCAGCAGCTTCTGGGTTGGGCGAAACCACGAGCAGTACTTC.

This clone has a handful of counts. This chain connects TRBV5-5 to TRBJ2-7; 9 bases match TRBD1. J lost 6 bases, V lost 5 bases, and 6 bases had no gene match. Germline V gives CDR1 SGHKS, CDR2 YYEKEE (reference sequence). The CDR3 spans 13 residues. The CDR3 nucleotides read TGTGCCAGCAGACAACAGGGGGCGGGCGAGCAGTACTTC. This codes for CASRQQGAGEQYF.

The CDR3 sequence: CASRLGGDSNQPQHF. Written as DNA, the CDR3 is TGTGCCAGCAGGCTCGGAGGGGATAGCAATCAGCCCCAGCATTTT. The J gene is TRBJ1-5, the V gene TRBV6-5; TRBD1 might be the D (5 bases). The CDR3 has 15 amino acids. Per germline, CDR1 MNHEY and CDR2 SVGAGI. V was cut by 6 bases and J by 0 bases, with 12 bases left in between.

This chain connects TRBV19 to TRBJ2-3; 8 bases are shared with TRBD2. The CDR3 spans 16 residues. Germline CDR1 LNHDA, CDR2 SQIVND (reference sequence). V shed 3 bases, J shed 6 bases, and the junction held 11 bases outside the gene matches. Written as DNA, the CDR3 is TGTGCCAGTAGTATTCAGGACGGGAGGGAAAGGGATACGCAGTATTTT. It specifies CASSIQDGRERDTQYF.

The chain joins TRBV19 to TRBJ2-2, with 10 bases lining up with TRBD1. The CDR3 sequence is 15 residues long. The J segment lost 6 bases and the V segment lost 4 bases, leaving 5 bases of the junction unmatched. Germline CDR1 is LNHDA and CDR2 is SQIVND (reference sequence). The CDR3 DNA is TGTGCCAGTAGTACCCAGACAGGGGGCCCCGGGGAGCTGTTTTTT. It is translated as CASSTQTGGPGELFF.

The rearrangement links TRBV7-9 to TRBJ2-1, with D possibly being TRBD2 (5 bases). CDR1 and CDR2 (germline): SEHNR, FQNEAQ (reference sequence). V lost 6 bases and J 2 bases, leaving 17 bases between the germline ends. This CDR3 region has 16 residues. The CDR3 nucleotides are TGTGCCAGCAGTCCGAGCGGACCCTTTCCCTACAATGAGCAGTTCTTC. Translation: CASSPSGPFPYNEQFF.

V is TRBV7-9 and J is TRBJ2-3; 11 bases are shared with TRBD2. Germline trimming cut 4 bases from V and 2 bases from J; bases unmatched to any gene: 11. Looked up from germline, CDR1 is SEHNR and CDR2 is FQNEAQ (reference sequence). The CDR3 extends over 18 amino acids. The CDR3 bases are TGTGCCAGCAGCTCACTAGCGGGGGCCGCGATTCCCACAGATACGCAGTATTTT. It codes for CASSSLAGAAIPTDTQYF.

This clone was counted once. The chain employs TRBV5-6 and TRBJ2-7; 11 bases are shared with TRBD1. In germline, CDR1 is SGHDT, CDR2 YYEEEE. The CDR3 consists of 16 residues. Losses at the gene ends were 4 bases for V and 0 bases for J; bases not matched to a gene: 6. Written as DNA, the CDR3 is TGTGCCAGCAGCGGGGGGACAGGGGGAAGCTCCTACGAGCAGTACTTC. As protein: CASSGGTGGSSYEQYF.

This clone has only a few counts. This rearrangement joins TRBV27 to TRBJ2-3; 7 nucleotides line up with TRBD2. V was clipped by 7 bases and J by 2 bases; unmatched bases: 12. Germline-derived CDR1 and CDR2 are MNHEY and SMNVEV (reference sequence). The CDR3 consists of 16 residues. CDR3 region: CASILRGGRITDTQYF. In DNA, the CDR3 is TGTGCCAGCATCCTAAGGGGAGGGCGAATCACAGATACGCAGTATTTT.

The chain is built from TRBV28 and TRBJ2-4; TRBD1 might be the D (5 bases). Between the trimmed V and J ends, which lost 5 bases and 8 bases, there was a span of 19 bases. CDR1 is MDHEN, CDR2 SYDVKM, per germline. The CDR3 totals 15 residues. The CDR3 DNA follows: TGTGCCAGCAGTCCGGCAGGGCTTGAATCTTACATTCAGTACTTC. It specifies CASSPAGLESYIQYF. The full variable domain, with the rest looked up from reference TRBV28 and TRBJ2-4, is DVKVTQSSRYLVKRTGEKVFLECVQDMDHENMFWYRQDPGLGLRLIYFSYDVKMKEKGDIPEGYSVSREKKERFSLILESASTNQTSMYLCASSPAGLESYIQYFGAGTRLSVL.

The V call is TRBV6-5, the J call TRBJ1-1; TRBD1 is a possible D gene (5 bases). The V and J ends lost 0 bases and 0 bases respectively, with 8 bases between them. The V gene's germline CDR1 is MNHEY and CDR2 SVGAGI. The CDR3 is 15 residues long. The CDR3 region has the DNA TGTGCCAGCAGTTACTCGGGGGGAATGAACACTGAAGCTTTCTTT. As protein: CASSYSGGMNTEAFF.

J is TRBJ2-7 and V is TRBV5-4; 8 bases align to TRBD2. CDR3 length: 16 amino acids. Germline CDR1 reads SGHNT; CDR2 reads YYREEE (reference sequence). V lost 5 bases, J lost 1 base, and 11 bases stayed unmatched. The CDR3 reads CASRWWAGGGSYEQYF. The CDR3 DNA reads TGTGCCAGCAGGTGGTGGGCGGGGGGCGGGTCCTACGAGCAGTACTTC.

The V gene is TRBV30, the J gene TRBJ2-2, with 7 positions matching TRBD2. Looked up from germline, CDR1 is GTSNPN and CDR2 is SVGIG (reference sequence). V gave up 3 bases and J gave up 4 bases; unmatched junction bases: 5. CDR3 length equals 14 residues. In DNA, the CDR3 is TGTGCCTGGAGGGGGGGGGTGAGCACCGGGGAGCTGTTTTTT. This sequence encodes CAWRGGVSTGELFF.